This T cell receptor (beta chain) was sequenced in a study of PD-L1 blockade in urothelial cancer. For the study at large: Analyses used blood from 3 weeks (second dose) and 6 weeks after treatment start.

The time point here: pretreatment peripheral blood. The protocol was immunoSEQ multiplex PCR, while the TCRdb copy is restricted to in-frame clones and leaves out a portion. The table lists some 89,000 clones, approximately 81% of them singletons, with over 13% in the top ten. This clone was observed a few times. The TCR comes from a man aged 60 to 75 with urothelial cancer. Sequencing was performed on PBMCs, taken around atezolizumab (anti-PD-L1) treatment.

The DNA of the CDR3 is TGTGCCAGCAGCCCCACGGACAGGGGAGACGGCTACACCTTC. Encoded protein: CASSPTDRGDGYTF. The chain is built from TRBV7-9 and TRBJ1-2, with TRBD1 matching over 9 bases. The V gene's germline CDR1 is SEHNR and CDR2 FQNEAQ (reference sequence). The CDR3 contains 14 residues. The ends lost 5 bases at V and 8 bases at J; junction bases unmatched: 9.